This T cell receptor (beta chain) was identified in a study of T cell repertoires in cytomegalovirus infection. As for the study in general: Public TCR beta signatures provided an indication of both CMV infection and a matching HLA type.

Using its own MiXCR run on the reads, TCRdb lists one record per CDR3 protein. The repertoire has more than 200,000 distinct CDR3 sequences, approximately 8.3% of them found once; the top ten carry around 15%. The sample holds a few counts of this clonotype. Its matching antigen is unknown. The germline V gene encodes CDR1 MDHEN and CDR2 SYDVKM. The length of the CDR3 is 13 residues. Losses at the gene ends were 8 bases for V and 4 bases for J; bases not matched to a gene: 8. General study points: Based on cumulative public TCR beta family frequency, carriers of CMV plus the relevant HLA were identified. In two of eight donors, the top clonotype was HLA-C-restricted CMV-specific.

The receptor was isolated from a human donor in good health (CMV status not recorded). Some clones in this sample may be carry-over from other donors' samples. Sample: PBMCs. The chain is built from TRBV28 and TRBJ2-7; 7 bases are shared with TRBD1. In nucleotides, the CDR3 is TGTGCCAGCGAGGGGGCGGGCCGATACGAGCAGTACTTC. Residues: CASEGAGRYEQYF.